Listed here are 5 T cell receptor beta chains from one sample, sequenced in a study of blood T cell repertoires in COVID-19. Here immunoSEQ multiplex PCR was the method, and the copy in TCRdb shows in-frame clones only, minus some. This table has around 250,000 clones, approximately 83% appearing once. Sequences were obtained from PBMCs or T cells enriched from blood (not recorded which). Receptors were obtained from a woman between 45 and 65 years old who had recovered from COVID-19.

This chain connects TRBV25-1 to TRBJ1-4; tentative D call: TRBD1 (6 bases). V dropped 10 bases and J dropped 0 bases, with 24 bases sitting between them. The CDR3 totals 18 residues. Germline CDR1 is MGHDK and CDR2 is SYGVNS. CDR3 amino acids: CATLRGALCPATNEKLFF. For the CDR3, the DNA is TGTGCCACCCTTCGGGGGGCGCTTTGTCCCGCAACTAATGAAAAACTGTTTTTT.

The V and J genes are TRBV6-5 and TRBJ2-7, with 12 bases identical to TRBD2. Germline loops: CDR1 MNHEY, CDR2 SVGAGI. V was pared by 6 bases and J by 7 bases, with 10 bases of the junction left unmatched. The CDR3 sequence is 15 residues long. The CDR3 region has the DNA TGTGCCAGCAGCCCGACTAGCGGGAGACTTGGAGAGCAGTACTTC. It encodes CASSPTSGRLGEQYF.

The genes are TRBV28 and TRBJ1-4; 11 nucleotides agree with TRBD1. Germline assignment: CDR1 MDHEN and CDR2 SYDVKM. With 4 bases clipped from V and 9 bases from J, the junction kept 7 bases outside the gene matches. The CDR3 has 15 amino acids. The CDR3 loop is CASSSAGTGGQKLFF. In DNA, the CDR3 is TGTGCCAGCAGTTCAGCCGGGACAGGGGGGCAAAAACTGTTTTTT.

CDR3 protein: CASSGGPPYEQYF. As DNA, the CDR3 is TGTGCCAGCAGCGGCGGGCCCCCCTACGAGCAGTACTTC. The chain joins TRBV3-1 (or the pseudogene TRBV3-2) to TRBJ2-7, with D possibly TRBD2 on 5 matching bases. The germline gives CDR1 LGHDT, CDR2 YNNKEL (reference sequence). This CDR3 has 13 residues. Trimming shortened V by 5 bases and J by 2 bases, and 10 bases separated the two germline ends.

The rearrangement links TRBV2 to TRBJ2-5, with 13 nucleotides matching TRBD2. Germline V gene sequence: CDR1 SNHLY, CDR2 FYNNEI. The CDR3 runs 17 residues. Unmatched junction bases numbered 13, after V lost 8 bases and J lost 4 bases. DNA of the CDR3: TGTGCCAGCGAGGGCAGTACTAGCGGGAGGGCGGGAGAGACCCAGTACTTC. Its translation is CASEGSTSGRAGETQYF. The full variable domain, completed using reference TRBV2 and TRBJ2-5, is EPEVTQTPSHQVTQMGQEVILRCVPISNHLYFYWYRQILGQKVEFLVSFYNNEISEKSEIFDDQFSVERPDGSNFTLKIRSTKLEDSAMYFCASEGSTSGRAGETQYFGPGTRLLVL.